What follows describes a single T cell receptor (beta chain). Its antigen is not identified. TCRdb fed the reads into MiXCR, producing one record per CDR3 protein. The sample consists of approximately 730,000 distinct CDR3 sequences, about 29% of them appearing once. This sample was included in a study of T cell repertoires in cytomegalovirus infection. Study information: It was the public TCR beta signatures that indicated both CMV infection and matching HLA type.

Overall study findings and caveats: Adding up the frequency of public TCR beta families identified people who carried CMV plus the relevant HLA.

The CDR3 contains 16 residues. The V end was cut by 4 bases, the J end by 2 bases, with 15 bases between. Germline V gene lookup returns CDR1 MNHEY and CDR2 SMNVEV (reference sequence). The V call is TRBV27, the J call TRBJ2-1; TRBD1 might be the D (6 bases). This receptor was obtained from a human donor in good health (CMV status not recorded). Some clones in this sample may be carry-over from other donors' samples. This specimen was cultured CD8+ T cells from PBMCs, taken from culture after CMV antigen stimulation. The CDR3 protein is CASSSPRRGAYNEQFF. CDR3 sequence (DNA): TGTGCCAGCAGTTCGCCCCGCAGGGGCGCCTACAATGAGCAGTTCTTC.